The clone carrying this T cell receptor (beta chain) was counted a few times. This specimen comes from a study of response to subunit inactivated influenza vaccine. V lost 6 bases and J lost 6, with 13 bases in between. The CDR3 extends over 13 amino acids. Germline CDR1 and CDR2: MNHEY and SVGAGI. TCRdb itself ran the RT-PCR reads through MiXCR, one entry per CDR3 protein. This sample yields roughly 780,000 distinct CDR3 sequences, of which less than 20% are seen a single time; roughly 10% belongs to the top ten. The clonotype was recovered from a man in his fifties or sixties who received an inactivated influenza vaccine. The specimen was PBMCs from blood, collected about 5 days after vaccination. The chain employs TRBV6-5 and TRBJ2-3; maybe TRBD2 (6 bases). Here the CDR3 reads CASSYPGDDTQYF. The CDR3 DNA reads TGTGCCAGCAGCTACCCGGGGGATGATACGCAGTATTTT.